This T cell receptor beta chain was sequenced for a study of T-cell reconstitution after alpha-beta-depleted transplantation in children. Notes on the study in general: Some patients' high day-60 TCRbeta diversity was attributed to recipient cells surviving conditioning. Roughly two months post-transplant, alpha-beta T cells reportedly originated from several hundred graft clones that had expanded. The main origin of T-cell counts and diversity one year after transplant was newly produced T cells.

The CDR3 has 16 residues. The table lists this clonotype with a few counts. Its antigen remains unidentified. A library of TCRbeta sequences, prepared with unique molecular identifiers, was generated. From the PCR reads, TCRdb called clonotypes with MiXCR, one entry per CDR3 protein. The top ten clones hold about 28% of a sample with about 980,000 distinct CDR3 sequences, about 29% of them seen once. This clonotype was sampled from a boy in the first two years of life who had a stem cell transplant for SCID, so the T cells may come from the graft donor. The starting material was PBMCs, mostly from graft donor cells, obtained 360 days after TCRalphabeta/CD19-depleted stem cell transplant. The chain joins TRBV21-1 to TRBJ2-1; no check of the table's D call, TRBD1, against the DNA was made. TRBV21-1 is an annotated pseudogene. The CDR3 sequence: CASSKPPTGVADEQFF. As DNA, the CDR3 is TGTGCCAGCAGCAAACCCCCCACAGGGGTAGCAGATGAGCAGTTCTTC.